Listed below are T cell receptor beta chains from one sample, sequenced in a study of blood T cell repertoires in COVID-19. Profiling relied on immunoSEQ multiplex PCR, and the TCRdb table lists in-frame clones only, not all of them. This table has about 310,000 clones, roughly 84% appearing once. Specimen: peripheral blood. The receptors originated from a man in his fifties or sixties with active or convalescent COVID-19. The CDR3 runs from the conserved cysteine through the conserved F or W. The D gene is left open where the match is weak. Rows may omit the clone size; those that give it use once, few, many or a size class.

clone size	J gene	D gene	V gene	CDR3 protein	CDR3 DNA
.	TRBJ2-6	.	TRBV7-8	CASRATGSAGANVLTF	TGTGCCAGCAGAGCTACAGGGTCTGCTGGGGCCAACGTCCTGACTTTC
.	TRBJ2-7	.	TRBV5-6	CASSTPRQLDEQYF	TGTGCCAGCAGCACCCCAAGACAGTTAGACGAGCAGTACTTC
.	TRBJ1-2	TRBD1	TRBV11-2	CASSLRRTGGSGYTF	TGTGCCAGCAGCTTAAGAAGGACAGGGGGTTCTGGCTACACCTTC
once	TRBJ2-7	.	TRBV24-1	CATSGKTGDSYEQYF	TGTGCCACCAGTGGAAAAACAGGAGACTCCTACGAGCAGTACTTC
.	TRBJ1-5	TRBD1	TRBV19	CASKPRGGNQPQHF	TGTGCCAGTAAGCCCAGGGGGGGCAATCAGCCCCAGCATTTT
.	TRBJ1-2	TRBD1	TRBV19	CASSGGEDYGYTF	TGTGCCAGTTCAGGGGGTGAAGACTATGGCTACACCTTC
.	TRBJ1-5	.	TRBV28	CASTLNEYQPQHF	TGTGCCAGCACCCTAAACGAGTACCAGCCCCAGCATTTT
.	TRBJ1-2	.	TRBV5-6	CASSLGGAYTF	TGTGCCAGCAGCTTGGGGGGAGCCTACACCTTC
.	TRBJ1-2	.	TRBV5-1	CASRPEGTTNYGYTF	TGCGCCAGCAGACCCGAGGGGACAACAAACTATGGCTACACCTTC
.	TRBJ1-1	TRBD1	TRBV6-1	CASSEQGASSEAFF	TGTGCCAGCAGTGAACAGGGGGCGAGCTCTGAAGCTTTCTTT
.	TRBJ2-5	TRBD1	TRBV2	CASSARTGGVWGTETQYF	TGTGCCAGCAGCGCCAGGACAGGGGGCGTCTGGGGCACGGAGACCCAGTACTTC
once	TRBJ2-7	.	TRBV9	CASSAGSRSTPYEQYF	TGTGCCAGCAGCGCCGGTTCACGGAGCACCCCCTACGAGCAGTACTTC
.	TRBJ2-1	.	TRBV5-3	CARSWAGQNEQFF	TGTGCCAGAAGCTGGGCCGGACAGAATGAGCAGTTCTTC
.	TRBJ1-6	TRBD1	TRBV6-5	CASSRRDRDNSPLHF	TGTGCCAGCAGTCGCCGGGACAGGGATAATTCACCCCTCCACTTT
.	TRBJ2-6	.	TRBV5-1	CAILGAGVNSGANVLTF	TGCGCCATCCTAGGAGCAGGGGTAAACTCTGGGGCCAACGTCCTGACTTTC
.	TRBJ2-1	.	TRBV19	CASRSSGPTYNEQFF	TGTGCCAGTAGATCAAGCGGACCAACCTACAATGAGCAGTTCTTC
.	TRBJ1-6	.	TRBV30	CACTNYNSPLHF	TGTGCCTGTACTAACTATAATTCACCCCTCCACTTT
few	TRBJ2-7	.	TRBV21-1	CASSEAARLTYEQYF	TGTGCCAGCAGCGAGGCCGCCCGGCTAACCTACGAGCAGTACTTC
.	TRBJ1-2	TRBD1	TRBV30	CAWSVSAGGYGYTF	TGTGCCTGGAGTGTTTCGGCAGGGGGCTATGGCTACACCTTC
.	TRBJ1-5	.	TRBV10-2	CASSANSGNQPQHF	TGCGCCAGCAGCGCTAACAGTGGCAATCAGCCCCAGCATTTT
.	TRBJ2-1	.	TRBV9	CASSVSQQNNEQFF	TGTGCCAGCAGCGTATCACAGCAGAACAATGAGCAGTTCTTC
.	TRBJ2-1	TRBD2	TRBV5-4	CATEGGGVYNEQFF	TGTGCCACCGAGGGCGGGGGGGTCTACAATGAGCAGTTCTTC
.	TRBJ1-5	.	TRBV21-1	CASSKEIRGYNQPQHF	TGTGCCAGCAGCAAAGAGATAAGGGGGTACAATCAGCCCCAGCATTTT
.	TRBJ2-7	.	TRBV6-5	CASSPPGHYEQYF	TGTGCCAGCAGTCCTCCGGGACATTACGAGCAGTACTTC
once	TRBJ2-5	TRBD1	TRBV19	CASTGTGRETQYF	TGTGCCAGTACCGGGACAGGGCGGGAGACCCAGTACTTC
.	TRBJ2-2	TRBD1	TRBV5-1	CASSLRTGRSNTGELFF	TGCGCCAGCAGCTTGAGGACAGGGCGATCGAACACCGGGGAGCTGTTTTTT
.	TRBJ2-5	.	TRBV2	CASSERRSPGLETQYF	TGTGCCAGCAGTGAACGGCGGAGCCCGGGGTTGGAGACCCAGTACTTC
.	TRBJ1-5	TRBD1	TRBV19	CASSTGTGKSNQPQHF	TGTGCCAGTAGTACAGGGACAGGGAAGAGCAATCAGCCCCAGCATTTT
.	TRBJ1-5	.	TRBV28	CASSLSGDQPQHF	TGTGCCAGCAGTTTATCTGGAGATCAGCCCCAGCATTTT
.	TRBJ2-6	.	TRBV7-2	CASSFSFAGANVLTF	TGTGCCAGCAGCTTCTCTTTCGCTGGGGCCAACGTCCTGACTTTC
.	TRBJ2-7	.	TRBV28	CASRPNRVGDNEQYF	TGTGCCAGCAGACCAAACAGGGTGGGAGACAACGAGCAGTACTTC
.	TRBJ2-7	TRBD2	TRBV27	CASSLSRASGRVGTTYEQYF	TGTGCCAGCAGTTTATCGAGGGCTAGCGGGAGGGTAGGGACCACCTACGAGCAGTACTTC
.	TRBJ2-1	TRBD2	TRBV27	CASRPGLAKVYNEQFF	TGTGCCAGCAGACCCGGACTAGCGAAGGTTTACAATGAGCAGTTCTTC
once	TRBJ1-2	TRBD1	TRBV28	CASSSSGGENYGYTF	TGTGCCAGCAGTTCGTCAGGGGGCGAGAACTATGGCTACACCTTC
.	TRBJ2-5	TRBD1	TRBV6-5	CASTPLRGGGETQYF	TGTGCCAGCACCCCCCTCAGAGGGGGCGGGGAGACCCAGTACTTC